Presented here are 22 T cell receptor beta chains from one specimen sequenced in a study of sequential checkpoint blockade in melanoma. As for treatment: randomized to nivolumab then ipilimumab (arm A) or the reverse (arm B). Assay used: immunoSEQ multiplex PCR; TCRdb lists only in-frame clones, some missing. The repertoire holds 20,000 to 25,000 clones, with 27% as singletons. The starting material was tumor tissue (inferred from file names), obtained from a patient given nivolumab and ipilimumab in sequence. All receptors derive from a human donor with melanoma.

The chain recombines TRBV11-3 with TRBJ1-6; D may be TRBD1 (6 bases). In germline, CDR1 is SGHNT, CDR2 YENEEA. V was pared by 4 bases and J by 4 bases, with 8 bases between. The CDR3 has 14 residues. The CDR3, as DNA: TGTGCCAGCAGCTCGACAGGTTATAATTCACCCCTCCACTTT. Its protein product is CASSSTGYNSPLHF.

This clone appeared a few times. This rearrangement joins TRBV6-8 to TRBJ2-5; tentatively, D is TRBD2 (5 bases). Germline CDR1 reads MNHGY; CDR2 reads SAAAGT. Trimming left V 5 bases short and J 4 bases short, with 8 bases between. This CDR3 region has 12 residues. DNA of the CDR3: TGTGCCAGCAGTAGACTACTAGAGACCCAGTACTTC. This codes for CASSRLLETQYF.

The chain recombines TRBV5-1 with TRBJ1-1, with D maybe TRBD1 (6 bases). This CDR3 comprises 15 residues. The germline CDR1 and CDR2 sequences are SGHRS and YFSETQ. Trimming removed 3 bases from V and 3 bases from J, with 15 bases in between. CDR3 loop: CASSSPEQGDTEAFF. The CDR3 DNA is TGCGCCAGCAGCTCCCCGGAACAGGGAGACACTGAAGCTTTCTTT.

The rearrangement uses TRBV28 and TRBJ2-2; TRBD2 is a possible D gene (6 bases). V lost 11 bases, J lost 6 bases, and 16 bases lay in between. The germline V gene encodes CDR1 MDHEN and CDR2 SYDVKM. The CDR3 length is 13 residues. The CDR3: CAARVGEAGELFF. For the CDR3, the DNA is TGTGCCGCCCGAGTTGGGGAGGCCGGGGAGCTGTTTTTT.

CDR3 sequence reads: CASSPPIATNEKLFF. The CDR3 DNA sequence: TGTGCCAGCTCACCACCGATTGCAACTAATGAAAAACTGTTTTTT. The chain has TRBV18 and TRBJ1-4, with D unresolved. The V and J ends lost 0 bases and 0 bases respectively, with 5 bases between them. Germline CDR1 reads KGHSH; CDR2 reads LQKENI. The CDR3 contains 15 residues.

The genes are TRBV6-8 and TRBJ2-3; 7 nucleotides align to TRBD1. CDR3 length: 17 amino acids. CDR1 is MNHGY and CDR2 is SAAAGT in the germline V gene. Trimming took 5 bases from V and 2 from J; bases not matched to a gene: 13. The CDR3 spells CASSPGTAAWTTDTQYF. CDR3 in DNA: TGTGCCAGCAGTCCAGGGACAGCCGCTTGGACCACAGATACGCAGTATTTT.

V and J are TRBV19 and TRBJ2-1; weak D call: TRBD2 (6 bases). Germline assignment: CDR1 LNHDA and CDR2 SQIVND (reference sequence). Deletions cut 4 bases from V and 1 base from J, with 17 bases between. The CDR3 consists of 17 residues. The CDR3 nucleotides read TGTGCCAGTAGTACTAGGGACTTCCGAAGGTCCTACAATGAGCAGTTCTTC. Translated: CASSTRDFRRSYNEQFF.

The CDR3 DNA follows: TGTGCCAGCAGAACGGGACAGGGATGGTACGAGACCCAGTACTTC. It specifies CASRTGQGWYETQYF. The chain uses TRBV28 and TRBJ2-5, with 9 bases identical to TRBD1. Trimming cost V 6 bases and J 5 bases; bases outside gene matches: 10. The CDR3 spans 15 residues. The germline CDR1 and CDR2 sequences are MDHEN and SYDVKM. Combining the CDR3 with reference TRBV28 and TRBJ2-5 gives the whole variable domain DVKVTQSSRYLVKRTGEKVFLECVQDMDHENMFWYRQDPGLGLRLIYFSYDVKMKEKGDIPEGYSVSREKKERFSLILESASTNQTSMYLCASRTGQGWYETQYFGPGTRLLVL.

This chain connects TRBV6-8 to TRBJ2-3; the D gene is possibly TRBD2 (5 bases). CDR3 size: 16 residues. Deletions cut 5 bases from V and 0 bases from J, with 15 bases between. Germline CDR1 and CDR2: MNHGY and SAAAGT. Here the CDR3 reads CASSDTFGVSTDTQYF. CDR3 nucleotide sequence: TGTGCCAGCAGTGACACCTTCGGGGTTAGCACAGATACGCAGTATTTT.

The rearrangement links TRBV7-6 to TRBJ2-7, with 9 bases that match TRBD1. The CDR3 extends over 14 amino acids. V dropped 6 bases and J dropped 5; count of bases not matched to a gene: 8. Germline CDR1 reads SGHVS; CDR2 reads FNYEAQ. The CDR3 loop reads CASSLFTGGNEQYF. CDR3 DNA sequence: TGTGCCAGCAGTTTGTTTACAGGGGGCAACGAGCAGTACTTC.

This clone turned up a few times. This rearrangement joins TRBV6-8 to TRBJ2-3; 12 positions match TRBD2. Germline V gene sequence: CDR1 MNHGY, CDR2 SAAAGT. This CDR3 comprises 15 residues. The V gene end was trimmed by 5 bases and the J gene end by 4 bases; junction bases not matched to a gene: 4. The CDR3 bases are TGTGCCAGCAGTCGACTAGCGGGGGCCGCAGATACGCAGTATTTT. Protein product: CASSRLAGAADTQYF.

This clone turned up a few times. The junction shows a germline mismatch at one end, possibly a read error. The chain couples TRBV6-1 to TRBJ1-6, with D uncertain. This CDR3 is built from 12 residues. CDR1 and CDR2 from the germline V gene are MNHNS and SASEGT. The CDR3 DNA is TGTGCCATCAGTGAAGGTTGGCACACACTCCACTTT. Protein: CAISEGWHTLHF.

The rearrangement joins TRBV9 to TRBJ2-5; perhaps TRBD1 as D (6 bases). There are 14 residues in the CDR3. The germline V and J ends were trimmed by 6 bases and 4 bases, with 16 bases remaining between them. Germline CDR1 reads SGDLS; CDR2 reads YYNGEE. CDR3 DNA: TGTGCCAGCACTATACAGGGCCCGGGAGAGACCCAGTACTTC. Translated: CASTIQGPGETQYF.

This clone is termed medium-sized. The gene calls are TRBV29-1 and TRBJ2-3, with 9 nucleotides matching TRBD1. CDR3 length: 18 amino acids. CDR1 is SQVTM and CDR2 is ANQGSEA in the germline V gene. The J segment lost 5 bases and the V segment lost 3 bases, leaving 18 bases of the junction unmatched. CDR3 loop: CSVDVYGGDRVVLDTQYF. The CDR3 nucleotides are TGCAGCGTTGATGTCTATGGAGGGGACAGGGTAGTGTTAGATACGCAGTATTTT.

The gene calls are TRBV15 and TRBJ2-1; D might be TRBD2 (5 bases). The length of the CDR3 is 15 residues. Trimming removed 0 bases at V and 6 bases at J, with 12 bases between. Germline V CDR1 and CDR2: LNHNV, YYDKDF (reference sequence). The CDR3 region has the DNA TGTGCCACCAGCAGAGATTTGGGAGCTCTCAATGAGCAGTTCTTC. Amino acid sequence: CATSRDLGALNEQFF.

The J gene is TRBJ2-3, the V gene TRBV18; a possible D gene is TRBD2 (6 bases). The CDR3 spans 16 residues. Germline-derived CDR1 and CDR2 are KGHSH and LQKENI. Trimming stripped 3 bases from V and 9 bases from J, with 22 bases between. The CDR3 is CASSPPTGGKVETQYF. The CDR3, as DNA: TGTGCCAGCTCACCTCCGACTGGAGGGAAGGTGGAAACGCAGTATTTT.

The gene calls are TRBV19 and TRBJ2-7, with a weak D call TRBD1 (6 bases). CDR1 is LNHDA, CDR2 SQIVND, per germline (reference sequence). The CDR3 covers 15 residues. The germline V and J ends were trimmed by 3 bases and 3 bases, with 15 bases remaining between them. This CDR3 reads CASSILAGVNYEQYF. In nucleotides, the CDR3 is TGTGCCAGTAGTATTTTGGCAGGGGTAAACTACGAGCAGTACTTC.

This chain connects TRBV6-8 to TRBJ1-5; D unclear. CDR3 size: 13 residues. Between the trimmed V and J ends, which lost 8 bases and 0 bases, there was a span of 8 bases. Germline CDR1 reads MNHGY; CDR2 reads SAAAGT. CDR3 sequence (DNA): TGTGCCAGCCGGACGGTTAGCAATCAGCCCCAGCATTTT. This codes for CASRTVSNQPQHF.

The rearrangement joins TRBV30 to TRBJ2-3; D is perhaps TRBD2 (5 bases). Germline V gene lookup returns CDR1 GTSNPN and CDR2 SVGIG (reference sequence). V shed 7 bases and J shed 0 bases, with 8 bases lying between them. There are 12 residues in the CDR3. CDR3 amino acids: CASGGSTDTQYF. CDR3 in DNA: TGTGCCTCCGGAGGTAGCACAGATACGCAGTATTTT.

This chain joins TRBV10-2 and TRBJ1-5; 11 nucleotides agree with TRBD1. The germline gives CDR1 WSHSY, CDR2 SAAADI. CDR3 length: 15 residues. Unmatched junction bases numbered 7, after V lost 5 bases and J lost 7 bases. As DNA, the CDR3 is TGCGCCAGCAGTCAAGGACAGGGGGCACAACAGCCCCAGCATTTT. It is translated as CASSQGQGAQQPQHF.

This clone occurred a few times. The chain employs TRBV2 and TRBJ2-2, with unresolved D. V gave up 8 bases and J gave up 0 bases, with 4 bases separating them. The CDR3 consists of 12 residues. Germline loops: CDR1 SNHLY, CDR2 FYNNEI. The CDR3 DNA reads TGTGCCAGCTTAGCGAACACCGGGGAGCTGTTTTTT. It codes for CASLANTGELFF. Looking up the rest from reference TRBV2 and TRBJ2-2 gives the full variable domain: EPEVTQTPSHQVTQMGQEVILRCVPISNHLYFYWYRQILGQKVEFLVSFYNNEISEKSEIFDDQFSVERPDGSNFTLKIRSTKLEDSAMYFCASLANTGELFFGEGSRLTVL.

This rearrangement joins TRBV29-1 to TRBJ2-7; 11 positions agree with TRBD2. The length of the CDR3 is 12 residues. V lost 5 bases to trimming and J lost 5 bases; unmatched junction nucleotides: 2. CDR1 SQVTM and CDR2 ANQGSEA come from the germline V gene. The CDR3, as DNA: TGCAGCGTTCGGACTAGCGGGCACGAGCAGTACTTC. Its translation is CSVRTSGHEQYF.